This T cell receptor beta chain was retrieved from a study of T cells in Graves' hyperthyroidism and ophthalmopathy (dated by TCRdb to the late 2010s). For context, the study as a whole: Peripheral blood samples were taken at the time of initial diagnosis, prior to any treatment. The paper describes TCR Vbeta CDR3 sequencing of around 130 peripheral blood samples, made up of 43 ophthalmopathy patients, approximately 76 hyperthyroidism patients and 17 progressor patients. The 100 or so discovery patients were randomly split 7:3 into training and test sets. Prospective prediction of ophthalmopathy was tested in an independent validation cohort of 18 to 20 hyperthyroidism patients and 17 patients who later progressed to ophthalmopathy. To identify distinguishing TCR V-J signatures, a discovery cohort of around 100 patients was used, comprising some 45 with Graves' ophthalmopathy and some 57 with stable Graves' hyperthyroidism. Thyroid tissue and blood T-cell repertoires from more than five Graves' hyperthyroidism patients were also compared in the study. After sampling, hyperthyroidism patients received methimazole starting at 30 mg daily, and ophthalmopathy patients received high-dose intravenous methylprednisolone. What the authors observed across the whole study: Sample size was not statistically predetermined, and investigators were not blinded to group allocation. During validation, the model predicted progression to ophthalmopathy a median of roughly six months ahead of onset, with around 71% sensitivity and 72% to 85% specificity. Blood samples also contained most of the expanded thyroid clonotypes (frequency above 0.001), which suggests that blood repertoires may reflect thyroid immune responses. A 13 V-J signature model separated ophthalmopathy from stable hyperthyroidism, with 87.88% sensitivity and about 81% specificity in cross-validation and 80%/75% in testing.

TCR beta CDR3 regions were amplified from RNA transcripts. The TCR CDR3 was subjected to a first round of RT-PCR using the HTBI primer set and the Qiagen OneStep RT-PCR kit. A second multiplex PCR round built the libraries, followed by size selection and purification. Sequencing of the libraries was done on an Illumina HiSeq2000 using paired-end 100 bp reads. As for the authors' bioinformatics: SOAPnuke was used to process the raw data, removing reads that contained adapters or uncalled bases, had a mean Phred below 15, or lacked an exact match to the constant primer or identifier. COPE v1.2.5 was used to merge the high-quality paired reads, and each unique nucleotide sequence was defined as a clonotype. MiTCR v1.1 was used to align clonotypes to the IMGT TRBV, TRBD and TRBJ reference segments. Only V-J combinations with frequency above 0.0001, covering about 99% of repertoires, were analysed. The TCS score was defined as F50 (clonal expansion) divided by E x V (chaos), with BLOSUM62-based TCRdist calculated between CDR3 peptides within each V-J. Welch's t-statistics and random forest reduced 450 to 600 V-J features to about 13, which were used in a naive Bayes classifier (R e1071). The public reads were reanalyzed by TCRdb: fastp trimming at Q25, MiXCR alignment, in-frame beta chains only. Rows are combined by CDR3 protein, so each entry shows the most common genes and DNA. TCRdb's processing, not the authors', yielded these V and J calls. The sample yields some 400,000 distinct CDR3 sequences; 19% were counted once. Of the sample, around 3.4% falls within the top ten clones.

A patient counted as having stable Graves' hyperthyroidism if no progression to ophthalmopathy occurred over 18 months of follow-up. Hyperthyroidism patients were newly diagnosed, had a disease duration of under 2 months, and were aged 18 to 65 years. The study excluded patients with uncontrolled infections, other autoimmune diseases, pregnancy or lactation. Clinical symptoms, serum thyroxine and TRAb, thyroid ultrasound, and orbital computed tomography formed the basis for the diagnoses. Ficoll-Paque density gradient centrifugation was used to isolate PBMCs from under 11 ml of fresh peripheral blood. Trizol reagent was used to extract total RNA, and RNA quality was then checked on an Agilent 2100 Bioanalyzer. The trim is 2 bases for V and 3 bases for J, with a gap of 13 bases between the germline ends. Spanning cysteine to phenylalanine, the CDR3 consists of 14 amino acids. Of all the DNA, just the CDR3 is kept, 42 bases in frame from base 1. The germline V gene (reference sequence) gives CDR1 as DFQATT and CDR2 as SNEGSKA.

This clonotype has more than one count but fewer than ten. The antigen this receptor binds is unknown. No base qualities exist here, and no much larger clone lies one base off it. The receptor comes from a woman younger than 35 with Graves' hyperthyroidism. Recombination joined TRBV20-1 with TRBJ1-2; the best D guess is TRBD1, with 6 bases matching. The specimen sequenced was blood. The DNA sequence is given as TGCAGTGCTAGATTGGGGGCGCTTGACTATGGCTACACCTTC. Translated, it reads CSARLGALDYGYTF.